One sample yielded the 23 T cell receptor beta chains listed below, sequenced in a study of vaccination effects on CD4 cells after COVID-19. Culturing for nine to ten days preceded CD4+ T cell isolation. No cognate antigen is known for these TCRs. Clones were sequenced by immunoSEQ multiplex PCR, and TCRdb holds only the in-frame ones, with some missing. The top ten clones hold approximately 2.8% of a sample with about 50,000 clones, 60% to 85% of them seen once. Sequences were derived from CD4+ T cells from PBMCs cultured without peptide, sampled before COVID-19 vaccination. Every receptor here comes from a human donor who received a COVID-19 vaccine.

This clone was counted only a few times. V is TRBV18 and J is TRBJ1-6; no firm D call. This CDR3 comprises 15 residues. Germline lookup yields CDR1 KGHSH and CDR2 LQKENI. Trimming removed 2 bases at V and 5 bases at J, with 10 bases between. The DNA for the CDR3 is TGTGCCAGCTCACCAGGGAACGCTGATAATTCACCCCTCCACTTT. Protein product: CASSPGNADNSPLHF.

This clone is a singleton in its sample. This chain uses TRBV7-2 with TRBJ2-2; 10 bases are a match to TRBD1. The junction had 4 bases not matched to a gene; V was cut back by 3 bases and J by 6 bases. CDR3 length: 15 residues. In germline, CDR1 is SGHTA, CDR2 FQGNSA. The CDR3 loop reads CASSLDRGLSGELFF. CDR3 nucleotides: TGTGCCAGCAGCTTGGACAGGGGGTTATCCGGGGAGCTGTTTTTT.

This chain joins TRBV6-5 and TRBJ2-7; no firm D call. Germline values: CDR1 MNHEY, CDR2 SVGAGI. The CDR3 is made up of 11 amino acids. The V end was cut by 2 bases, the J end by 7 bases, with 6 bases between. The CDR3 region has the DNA TGTGCCAGCAGTTACATGGGGGAGCAGTACGTC. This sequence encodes CASSYMGEQYV.

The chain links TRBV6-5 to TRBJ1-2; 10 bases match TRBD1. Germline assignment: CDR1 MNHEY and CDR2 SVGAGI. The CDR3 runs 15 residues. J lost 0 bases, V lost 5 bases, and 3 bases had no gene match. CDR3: CASSPDRGSNYGYTF. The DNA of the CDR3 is TGTGCCAGCAGTCCGGACAGGGGGTCTAACTATGGCTACACCTTC.

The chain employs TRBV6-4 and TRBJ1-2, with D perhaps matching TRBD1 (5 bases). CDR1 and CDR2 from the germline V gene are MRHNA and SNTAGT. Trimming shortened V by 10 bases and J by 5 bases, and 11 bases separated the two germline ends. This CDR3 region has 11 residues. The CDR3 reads CATSAGYGYTF. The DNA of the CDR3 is TGTGCCACCTCGGCAGGGTATGGCTACACCTTC.

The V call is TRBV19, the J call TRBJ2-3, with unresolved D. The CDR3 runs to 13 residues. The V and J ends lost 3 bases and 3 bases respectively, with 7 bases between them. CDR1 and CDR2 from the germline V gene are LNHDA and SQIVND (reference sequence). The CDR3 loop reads CASSMVVTDTQYF. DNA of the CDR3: TGTGCCAGTAGTATGGTGGTTACAGATACGCAGTATTTT. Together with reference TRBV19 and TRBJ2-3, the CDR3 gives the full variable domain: DGGITQSPKYLFRKEGQNVTLSCEQNLNHDAMYWYRQDPGQGLRLIYYSQIVNDFQKGDIAEGYSVSREKKESFPLTVTSAQKNPTAFYLCASSMVVTDTQYFGPGTRLTVL.

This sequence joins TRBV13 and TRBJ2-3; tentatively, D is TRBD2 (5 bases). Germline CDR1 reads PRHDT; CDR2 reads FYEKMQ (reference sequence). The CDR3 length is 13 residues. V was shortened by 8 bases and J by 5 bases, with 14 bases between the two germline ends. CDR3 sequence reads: CASGLMGRDTQYF. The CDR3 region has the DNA TGTGCCAGCGGCCTGATGGGGAGAGATACGCAGTATTTT.

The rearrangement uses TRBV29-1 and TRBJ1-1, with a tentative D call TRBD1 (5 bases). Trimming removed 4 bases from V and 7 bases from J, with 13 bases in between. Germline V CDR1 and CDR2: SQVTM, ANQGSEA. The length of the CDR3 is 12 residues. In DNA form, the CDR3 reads TGCAGCGTTGGGACAATCCGAGGTGAAGCTTTCTTT. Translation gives CSVGTIRGEAFF.

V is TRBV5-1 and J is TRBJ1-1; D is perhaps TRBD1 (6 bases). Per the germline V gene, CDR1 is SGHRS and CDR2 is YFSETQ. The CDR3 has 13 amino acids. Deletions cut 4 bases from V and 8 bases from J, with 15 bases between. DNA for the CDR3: TGCGCCAGCAGCATGAACAGGGAGAGGGAAGCTTTCTTT. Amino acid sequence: CASSMNREREAFF.

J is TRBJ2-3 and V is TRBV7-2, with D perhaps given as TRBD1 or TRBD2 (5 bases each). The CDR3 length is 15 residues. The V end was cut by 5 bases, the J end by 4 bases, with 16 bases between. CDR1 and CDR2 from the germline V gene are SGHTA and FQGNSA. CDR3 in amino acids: CASSPQVGGSDTQYF. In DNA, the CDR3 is TGTGCCAGCAGCCCACAGGTTGGCGGGTCAGATACGCAGTATTTT.

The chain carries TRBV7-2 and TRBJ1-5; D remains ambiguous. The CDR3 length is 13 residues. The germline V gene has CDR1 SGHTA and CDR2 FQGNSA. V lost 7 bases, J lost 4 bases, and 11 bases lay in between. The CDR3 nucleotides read TGTGCCAGCACCCCTCCGGGGAATCAGCCCCAGCATTTT. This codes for CASTPPGNQPQHF.

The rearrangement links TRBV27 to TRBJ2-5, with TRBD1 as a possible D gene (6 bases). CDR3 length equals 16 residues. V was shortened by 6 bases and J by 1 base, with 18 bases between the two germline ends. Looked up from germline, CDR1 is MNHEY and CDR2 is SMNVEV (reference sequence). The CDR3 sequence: CASRALYRTAQETQYF. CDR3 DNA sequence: TGTGCCAGCAGAGCACTGTACCGGACAGCCCAAGAGACCCAGTACTTC.

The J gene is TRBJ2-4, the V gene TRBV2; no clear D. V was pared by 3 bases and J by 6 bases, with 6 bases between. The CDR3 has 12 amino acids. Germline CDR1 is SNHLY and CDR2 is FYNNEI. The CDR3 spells CASSDRSNIQYF. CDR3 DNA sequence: TGTGCCAGCAGTGACAGGTCAAACATTCAGTACTTC.

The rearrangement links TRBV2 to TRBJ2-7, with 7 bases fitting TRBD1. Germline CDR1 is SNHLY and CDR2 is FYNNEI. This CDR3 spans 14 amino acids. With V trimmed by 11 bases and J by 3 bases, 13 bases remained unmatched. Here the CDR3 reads CALQGSDIDYEQYV. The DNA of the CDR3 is TGTGCCCTACAGGGGTCGGACATCGACTACGAGCAGTACGTC.

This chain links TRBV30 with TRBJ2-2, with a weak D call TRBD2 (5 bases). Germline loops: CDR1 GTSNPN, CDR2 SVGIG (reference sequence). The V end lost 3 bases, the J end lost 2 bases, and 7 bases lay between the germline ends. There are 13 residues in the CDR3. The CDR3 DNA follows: TGTGCCTGGAGCGGGGTAAACACCGGGGAGCTGTTTTTT. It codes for CAWSGVNTGELFF.

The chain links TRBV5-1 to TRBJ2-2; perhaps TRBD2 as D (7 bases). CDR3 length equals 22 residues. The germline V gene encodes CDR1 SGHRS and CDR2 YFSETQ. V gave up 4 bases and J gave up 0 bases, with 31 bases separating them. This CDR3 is CASSRWRGSTGPRPANTGELFF. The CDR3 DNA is TGCGCCAGCAGCCGCTGGCGGGGGTCGACAGGTCCTCGACCCGCGAACACCGGGGAGCTGTTTTTT.

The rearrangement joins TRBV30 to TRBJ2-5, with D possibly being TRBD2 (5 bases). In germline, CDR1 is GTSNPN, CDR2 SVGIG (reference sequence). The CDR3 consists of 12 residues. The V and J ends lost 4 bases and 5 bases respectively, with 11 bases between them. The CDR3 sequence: CAWTQGGETQYF. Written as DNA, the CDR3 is TGTGCCTGGACACAAGGCGGGGAGACCCAGTACTTC.

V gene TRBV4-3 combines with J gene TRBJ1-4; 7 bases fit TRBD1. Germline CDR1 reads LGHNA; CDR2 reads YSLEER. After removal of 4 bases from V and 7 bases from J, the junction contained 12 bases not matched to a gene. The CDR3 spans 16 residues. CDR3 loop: CASSRSPQGQSEKLFF. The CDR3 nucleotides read TGCGCCAGCAGCCGTTCACCCCAGGGACAGAGTGAAAAACTGTTTTTT.

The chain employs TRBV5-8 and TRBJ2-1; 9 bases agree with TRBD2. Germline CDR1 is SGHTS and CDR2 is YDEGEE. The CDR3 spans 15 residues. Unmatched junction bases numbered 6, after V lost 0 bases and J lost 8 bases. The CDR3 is CASSLEAGGGYEQFF. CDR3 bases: TGTGCCAGCAGCTTGGAGGCGGGAGGGGGCTATGAGCAGTTCTTC.

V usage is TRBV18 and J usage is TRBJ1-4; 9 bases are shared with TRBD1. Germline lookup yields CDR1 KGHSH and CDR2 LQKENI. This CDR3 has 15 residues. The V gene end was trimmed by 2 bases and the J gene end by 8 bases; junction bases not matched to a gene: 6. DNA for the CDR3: TGTGCCAGCTCACCAGTTACAGGGGGCACCGAAAAACTGTTTTTT. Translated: CASSPVTGGTEKLFF. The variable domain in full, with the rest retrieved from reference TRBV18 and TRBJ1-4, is NAGVMQNPRHLVRRRGQEARLRCSPMKGHSHVYWYRQLPEEGLKFMVYLQKENIIDESGMPKERFSAEFPKEGPSILRIQQVVRGDSAAYFCASSPVTGGTEKLFFGSGTQLSVL.

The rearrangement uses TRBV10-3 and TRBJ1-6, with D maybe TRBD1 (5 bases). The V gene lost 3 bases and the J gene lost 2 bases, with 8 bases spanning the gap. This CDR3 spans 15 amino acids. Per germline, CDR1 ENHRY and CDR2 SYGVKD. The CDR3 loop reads CAISEGVAYNSPLHF. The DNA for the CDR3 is TGTGCCATCAGTGAAGGGGTTGCCTATAATTCACCCCTCCACTTT.

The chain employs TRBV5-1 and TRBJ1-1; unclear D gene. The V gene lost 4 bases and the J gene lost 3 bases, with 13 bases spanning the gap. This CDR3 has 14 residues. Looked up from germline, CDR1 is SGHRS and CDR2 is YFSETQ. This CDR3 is CASSLTPPDTEAFF. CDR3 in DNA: TGCGCCAGCAGCCTGACCCCTCCGGACACTGAAGCTTTCTTT.

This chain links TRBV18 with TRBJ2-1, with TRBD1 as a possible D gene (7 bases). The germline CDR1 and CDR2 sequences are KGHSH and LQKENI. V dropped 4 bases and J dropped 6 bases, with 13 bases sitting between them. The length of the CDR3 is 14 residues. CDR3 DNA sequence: TGTGCCAGCTCACGCGGGGACAGCCGCAATGAGCAGTTCTTC. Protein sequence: CASSRGDSRNEQFF.